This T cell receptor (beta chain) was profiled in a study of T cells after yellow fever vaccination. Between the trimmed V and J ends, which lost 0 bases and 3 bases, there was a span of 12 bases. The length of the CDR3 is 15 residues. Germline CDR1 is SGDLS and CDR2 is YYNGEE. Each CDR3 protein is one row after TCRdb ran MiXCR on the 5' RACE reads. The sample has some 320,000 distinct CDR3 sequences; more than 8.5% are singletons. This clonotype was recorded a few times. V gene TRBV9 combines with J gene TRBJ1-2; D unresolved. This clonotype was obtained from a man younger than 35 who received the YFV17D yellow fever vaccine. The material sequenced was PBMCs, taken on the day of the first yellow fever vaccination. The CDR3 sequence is CASSVGAEAYYGYTF. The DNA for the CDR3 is TGTGCCAGCAGCGTAGGTGCAGAGGCCTACTATGGCTACACCTTC.